A selection of T cell receptor beta chains follows, all from one sample in a study of T cell responses to AZD1222 COVID-19 vaccine. The assay was immunoSEQ multiplex PCR, and TCRdb's table has in-frame clones only and misses some. The top ten hold around 4.4% of the sample, which has roughly 150,000 clones, approximately 90% seen once. The sequencing here drew on peripheral blood, taken on day 0 of AZD1222 vaccination. The source of these receptors is an adult in good health. Both conserved end residues are part of each CDR3.

TRBV3-1/TRBV3-2,TRBJ2-1,CASSPRLGGASYNEQFF
TRBV19,TRBJ1-2,CASSIVGASSDGYTF
TRBV4-2,TRBJ2-3,CASSQDSGSGVGTDTQYF
TRBV5-1,TRBJ2-7,CASSPDPHGKYSYEQYF
TRBV2,TRBJ2-7,CASNNLPRSSYEQYF
TRBV29-1,TRBJ1-2,CSVDQGLNYGYTF
TRBV5-1,TRBJ2-5,CASSFWGHEETQYF
TRBV5-1,TRBJ2-5,CASSSSTGQETQYF
TRBV21-1,TRBJ2-2,CASSKVERGRVSGELFF
TRBV6-6,TRBJ1-5,CASSNPVRLNQPQHF
TRBV4-3,TRBJ2-3,CASSQGRRSTDTQYF
TRBV20-1,TRBJ2-1,CSAATNEQFF
TRBV28,TRBJ1-2,CASRPPIESNGYTF
TRBV30,TRBJ1-5,CAWSPVHPNQPQHF
TRBV5-1,TRBJ2-5,CASSSLEEETQYF
TRBV25-1,TRBJ1-1,CASSTPGIAEAFF
TRBV5-1,TRBJ2-2,CASSRDRVNTGELFF
TRBV29-1,TRBJ1-2,CSVKLEGSNGYTF
TRBV7-3,TRBJ2-7,CASSLRRASRSEQYF
TRBV19,TRBJ2-6,CATTGTPTLSSGANVLTF
TRBV15,TRBJ1-3,CATSRDRSVGNTIYF
TRBV6-2/TRBV6-3,TRBJ2-5,CASSGATGKETQYF
TRBV28,TRBJ2-1,CASKTSGIYYNEQFF
TRBV3-1/TRBV3-2,TRBJ1-2,CASSRSGTVSLDPYGYTF
TRBV19,TRBJ2-3,CASRRTGTQSTDTQYF
TRBV4-1,TRBJ2-5,CASSQGWTSSQQETQYF
TRBV9,TRBJ1-3,CASSLRQGSGNTIYF
TRBV11-2,TRBJ2-1,CASSSWTGFEQFF
TRBV9,TRBJ1-6,CASSERQGRAPLHF
TRBV14,TRBJ2-1,CASSKSRDREQFF
TRBV7-9,TRBJ2-1,CASSRTSGKGEQFF
TRBV14,TRBJ2-6,CASSQTGGFSGANVLTF
TRBV28,TRBJ1-3,CASSPGQGSGNTIYF
TRBV30,TRBJ1-6,CAWTGTGAQPLHF
TRBV5-1,TRBJ2-2,CASSLGAGAPRNTGELFF
TRBV27,TRBJ1-6,CASSPAGSSPLHF
TRBV12-5,TRBJ1-1,CASGLVLGRGANTEAFF
TRBV7-6,TRBJ1-1,CASSLGQNTEAFF
TRBV10-3,TRBJ1-5,CAISESGPQSEPQHF
TRBV18,TRBJ1-1,CASSPSKTGEAFF
TRBV5-1,TRBJ2-1,CASSLGLAGGPGEQFF
TRBV10-3,TRBJ1-6,CAISEPYRASSYNSPLHF
TRBV3-1/TRBV3-2,TRBJ1-1,CASSRSRGRTEAFF
TRBV5-4,TRBJ2-3,CASSAGTGWDTQYF